This T cell receptor (beta chain) was captured in a study of CD8+ T cells in alopecia areata. Across the whole study: Tofacitinib was taken orally by treated patients, and the dose was 5 to 10 mg twice daily.

On this clone itself: Its antigen is unidentified.

RNA extraction was followed by reverse transcription into cDNA, which acted as the sequencing template. The repertoire was sequenced with immunoSEQ multiplex PCR; TCRdb's copy has only in-frame clones and lacks some. In the table there are about 170,000 clones, roughly 63% of which are singletons. Study-wide findings and caveats: Affected lesional scalp, above all in alopecia totalis/universalis, was more clonal than normal scalp. Persistence during tofacitinib was seen for many expanded lesional clones in scalp and blood.

The CDR3 sequence is 15 residues long. The V end lost 5 bases, the J end lost 7 bases, and 19 bases lay between the germline ends. Germline V gene data show CDR1 as SGHNT and CDR2 as YYREEE (reference sequence). Sample treatment: oral pan-JAK inhibitor, 5-10 mg twice daily. This sequence originates from a human donor with alopecia areata. The sample here was CD4+ T cells sorted from blood, taken between weeks 55 and 65, from a patient treated with tofacitinib. The chain joins TRBV5-4 to TRBJ2-1; D unresolved. CDR3 bases: TGTGCCAGCAGGTCGGAGATTGGGTCGAAGAATGAGCAGTTCTTC. Translation: CASRSEIGSKNEQFF.